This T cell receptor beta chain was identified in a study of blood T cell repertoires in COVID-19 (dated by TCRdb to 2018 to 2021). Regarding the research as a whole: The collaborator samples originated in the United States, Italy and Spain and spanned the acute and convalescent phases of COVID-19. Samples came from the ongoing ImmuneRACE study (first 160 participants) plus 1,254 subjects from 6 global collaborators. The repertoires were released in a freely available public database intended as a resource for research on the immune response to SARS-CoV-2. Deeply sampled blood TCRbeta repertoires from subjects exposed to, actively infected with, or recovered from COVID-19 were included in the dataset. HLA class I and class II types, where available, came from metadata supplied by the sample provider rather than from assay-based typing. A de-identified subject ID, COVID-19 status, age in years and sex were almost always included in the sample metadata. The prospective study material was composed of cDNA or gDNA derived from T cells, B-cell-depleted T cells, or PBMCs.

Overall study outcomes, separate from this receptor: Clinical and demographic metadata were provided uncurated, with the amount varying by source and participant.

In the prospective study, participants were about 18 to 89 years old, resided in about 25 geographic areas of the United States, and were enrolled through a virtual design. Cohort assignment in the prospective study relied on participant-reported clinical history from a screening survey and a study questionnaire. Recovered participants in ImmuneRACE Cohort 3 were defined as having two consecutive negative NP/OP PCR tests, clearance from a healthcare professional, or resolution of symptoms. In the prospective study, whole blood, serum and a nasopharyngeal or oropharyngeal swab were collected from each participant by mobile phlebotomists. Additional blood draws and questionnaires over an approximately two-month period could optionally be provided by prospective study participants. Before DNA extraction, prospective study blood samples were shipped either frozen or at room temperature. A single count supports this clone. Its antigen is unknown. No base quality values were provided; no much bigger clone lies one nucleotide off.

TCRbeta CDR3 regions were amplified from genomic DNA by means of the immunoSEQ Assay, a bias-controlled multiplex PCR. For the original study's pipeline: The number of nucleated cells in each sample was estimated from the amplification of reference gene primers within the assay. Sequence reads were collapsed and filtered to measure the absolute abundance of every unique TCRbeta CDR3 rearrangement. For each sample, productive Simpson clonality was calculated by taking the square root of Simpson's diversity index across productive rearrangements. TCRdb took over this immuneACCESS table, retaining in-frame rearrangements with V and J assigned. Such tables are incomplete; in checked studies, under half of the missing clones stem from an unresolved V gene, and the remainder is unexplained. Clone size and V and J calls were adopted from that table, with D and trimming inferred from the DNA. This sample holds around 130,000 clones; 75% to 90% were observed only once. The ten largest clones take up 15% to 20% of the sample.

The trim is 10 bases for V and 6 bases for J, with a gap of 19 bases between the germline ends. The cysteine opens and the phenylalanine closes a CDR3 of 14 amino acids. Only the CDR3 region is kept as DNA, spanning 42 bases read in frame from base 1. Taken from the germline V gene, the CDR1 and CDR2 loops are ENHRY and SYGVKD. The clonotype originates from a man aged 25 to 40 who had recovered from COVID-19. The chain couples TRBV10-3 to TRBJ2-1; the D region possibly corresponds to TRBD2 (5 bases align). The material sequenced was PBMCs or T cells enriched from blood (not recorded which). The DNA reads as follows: TGTGCCACGCGGACTCTAGAGTCCACCAATGAGCAGTTCTTC. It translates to CATRTLESTNEQFF.